What follows describes a single T cell receptor beta chain. The antigen remains unidentified. Per germline, CDR1 SEHNR and CDR2 FQNEAQ (reference sequence). The CDR3 sequence is 17 residues long. V lost 1 base, J lost 3 bases, and 17 bases lay in between. Approximately 9.2 milliliters was the volume of peripheral blood drawn from each donor. A J-beta primer mix and a sample-barcoded 5' primer were used in a second PCR of roughly 7 to 12 cycles. TCRdb reprocessed the 5' RACE reads via MiXCR and lists one record per CDR3 protein. Altogether more than 700,000 distinct CDR3 sequences are present, about 48% being singletons, with the ten largest covering about two fifths. The sample belongs to a study of blood T cells in healthy people across ages. Broader study findings: Those diversity estimates obtained from one million T cells were thought to be underestimates.

The sequence was collected from a man older than 75 in good health. V is TRBV7-9 and J is TRBJ2-3; D ambiguous. The source material was blood. CDR3: CASSLGAVPPSTDTQYF. The CDR3 DNA is TGTGCCAGCAGCTTAGGTGCCGTCCCACCCTCGACAGATACGCAGTATTTT.